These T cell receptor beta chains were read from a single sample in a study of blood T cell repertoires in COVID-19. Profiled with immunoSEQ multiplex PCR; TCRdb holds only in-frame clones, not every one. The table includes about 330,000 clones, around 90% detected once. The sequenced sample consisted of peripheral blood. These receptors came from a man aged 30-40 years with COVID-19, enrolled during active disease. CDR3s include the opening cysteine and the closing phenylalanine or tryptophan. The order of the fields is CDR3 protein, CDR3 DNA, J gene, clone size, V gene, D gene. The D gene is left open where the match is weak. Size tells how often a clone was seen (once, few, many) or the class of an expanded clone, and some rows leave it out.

cdr3_aa: CASSDDRTVINQPQHF; cdr3_nt: TGTGCCAGCAGTGATGATAGGACAGTCATAAATCAGCCCCAGCATTTT; j_call: TRBJ1-5; clone_size: once; v_call: TRBV2; d_call: -
cdr3_aa: CASSFTGSGNTIYF; cdr3_nt: TGTGCCAGCAGCTTCACAGGCTCTGGAAACACCATATATTTT; j_call: TRBJ1-3; clone_size: few; v_call: TRBV5-4; d_call: -
cdr3_aa: CASSYSRKAAGEQYF; cdr3_nt: TGTGCCAGCAGTTACTCTAGGAAGGCAGCGGGGGAGCAGTACTTC; j_call: TRBJ2-7; clone_size: -; v_call: TRBV6-5; d_call: TRBD2
cdr3_aa: CASIQGCTEAFF; cdr3_nt: TGCGCCAGCATACAGGGTTGCACTGAAGCTTTCTTT; j_call: TRBJ1-1; clone_size: -; v_call: TRBV10-1; d_call: -
cdr3_aa: CASRPGTGVQETQYF; cdr3_nt: TGTGCCAGCAGACCCGGGACAGGAGTACAAGAGACCCAGTACTTC; j_call: TRBJ2-5; clone_size: once; v_call: TRBV4-2; d_call: TRBD1
cdr3_aa: CASSPLGHDSGNTIYF; cdr3_nt: TGTGCCAGCAGCCCACTCGGACACGACTCTGGAAACACCATATATTTT; j_call: TRBJ1-3; clone_size: -; v_call: TRBV7-8; d_call: -
cdr3_aa: CASSYRGVSSYEQYF; cdr3_nt: TGTGCCAGCAGCTACCGCGGGGTTAGCTCCTACGAGCAGTACTTC; j_call: TRBJ2-7; clone_size: -; v_call: TRBV5-6; d_call: -
cdr3_aa: CASSETGTTNEKLFF; cdr3_nt: TGTGCCAGTAGTGAGACAGGGACGACTAATGAAAAACTGTTTTTT; j_call: TRBJ1-4; clone_size: -; v_call: TRBV19; d_call: TRBD1
cdr3_aa: CASSLRQGATTEAFF; cdr3_nt: TGTGCCAGCAGCCTGCGGCAAGGGGCTACCACTGAAGCTTTCTTT; j_call: TRBJ1-1; clone_size: -; v_call: TRBV7-9; d_call: -
cdr3_aa: CASSLLVPTLYEQYF; cdr3_nt: TGTGCCAGCAGTCTACTAGTACCAACTCTTTACGAGCAGTACTTC; j_call: TRBJ2-7; clone_size: -; v_call: TRBV6-2/TRBV6-3; d_call: -
cdr3_aa: CASSLEAGVGSTDTQYF; cdr3_nt: TGCGCCAGCAGCTTGGAGGCGGGAGTAGGGAGCACAGATACGCAGTATTTT; j_call: TRBJ2-3; clone_size: -; v_call: TRBV5-1; d_call: TRBD2
cdr3_aa: CASSHTWSSGELFF; cdr3_nt: TGTGCCAGCAGCCATACCTGGTCGAGCGGGGAGCTGTTTTTT; j_call: TRBJ2-2; clone_size: -; v_call: TRBV5-6; d_call: -
cdr3_aa: CASRPDRVGGYTF; cdr3_nt: TGTGCCAGCAGGCCCGACAGGGTGGGTGGCTACACCTTC; j_call: TRBJ1-2; clone_size: -; v_call: TRBV13; d_call: TRBD1
cdr3_aa: CASSLDSSYEQYF; cdr3_nt: TGTGCCAGCAGCTTAGACAGCTCCTACGAGCAGTACTTC; j_call: TRBJ2-7; clone_size: once; v_call: TRBV11-2; d_call: -
cdr3_aa: CASSLGTRGTDTQYF; cdr3_nt: TGTGCCAGCAGCTTGGGGACTAGAGGGACAGATACGCAGTATTTT; j_call: TRBJ2-3; clone_size: -; v_call: TRBV7-9; d_call: TRBD2
cdr3_aa: CASSGLEGQGGGMETQYF; cdr3_nt: TGTGCCAGCAGTGGGTTAGAGGGACAGGGGGGCGGGATGGAGACCCAGTACTTC; j_call: TRBJ2-5; clone_size: -; v_call: TRBV28; d_call: TRBD1
cdr3_aa: CASSYSGTADYEQYF; cdr3_nt: TGTGCCAGCAGTTATTCCGGGACAGCGGATTACGAGCAGTACTTC; j_call: TRBJ2-7; clone_size: -; v_call: TRBV6-5; d_call: TRBD1
cdr3_aa: CASRELGGGYNEQFF; cdr3_nt: TGTGCCAGCCGGGAACTCGGCGGGGGCTACAATGAGCAGTTCTTC; j_call: TRBJ2-1; clone_size: few; v_call: TRBV2; d_call: TRBD2
cdr3_aa: CASSRQGHEQYF; cdr3_nt: TGTGCCAGCAGCCGTCAGGGCCACGAGCAGTACTTC; j_call: TRBJ2-7; clone_size: -; v_call: TRBV7-8; d_call: -
cdr3_aa: CASSWEGTMNTEAFF; cdr3_nt: TGTGCCAGCAGCTGGGAGGGAACTATGAACACTGAAGCTTTCTTT; j_call: TRBJ1-1; clone_size: -; v_call: TRBV11-2; d_call: -
cdr3_aa: CASSRAGGGLAGDNEQFF; cdr3_nt: TGCGCCAGCAGCCGAGCGGGGGGAGGACTAGCGGGAGACAATGAGCAGTTCTTC; j_call: TRBJ2-1; clone_size: once; v_call: TRBV5-1; d_call: TRBD2
cdr3_aa: CASSLAGWNTEAFF; cdr3_nt: TGTGCCAGCAGTCTCGCCGGGTGGAACACTGAAGCTTTCTTT; j_call: TRBJ1-1; clone_size: -; v_call: TRBV28; d_call: -
cdr3_aa: CAWSVQKEGQYF; cdr3_nt: TGTGCCTGGAGTGTCCAGAAAGAGGGGCAGTACTTC; j_call: TRBJ2-7; clone_size: -; v_call: TRBV30; d_call: -
cdr3_aa: CASSPHQGLAGGAYNEQFF; cdr3_nt: TGTGCCAGTAGTCCCCACCAAGGACTAGCGGGGGGAGCCTACAATGAGCAGTTCTTC; j_call: TRBJ2-1; clone_size: -; v_call: TRBV19; d_call: TRBD2
cdr3_aa: CATSDPDRAAEAFF; cdr3_nt: TGTGCCACCAGTGATCCAGACAGGGCCGCTGAAGCTTTCTTT; j_call: TRBJ1-1; clone_size: -; v_call: TRBV24-1; d_call: TRBD1
cdr3_aa: CASSQDGQTHNNSPLHF; cdr3_nt: TGCGCCAGCAGCCAAGATGGACAAACCCATAATAATTCACCCCTCCACTTT; j_call: TRBJ1-6; clone_size: -; v_call: TRBV4-3; d_call: -
cdr3_aa: CASSDGYRALINYGYTF; cdr3_nt: TGTGCCAGCAGTGACGGATACAGGGCACTAATTAACTATGGCTACACCTTC; j_call: TRBJ1-2; clone_size: -; v_call: TRBV2; d_call: -
cdr3_aa: CASSLYRGANYGYTF; cdr3_nt: TGTGCCAGCAGCTTATACAGGGGGGCGAACTATGGCTACACCTTC; j_call: TRBJ1-2; clone_size: few; v_call: TRBV7-2; d_call: TRBD1